Listed below are T cell receptor beta chains from one sample, sequenced in a study of control samples from healthy donors and cancer patients. Clones were sequenced by immunoSEQ multiplex PCR, and TCRdb holds only the in-frame ones, with some missing. The sample includes tens of thousands of clones, about 89% of them seen just once. The sequenced sample consisted of PBMCs. Every receptor here comes from a woman aged 45-59 years with colorectal cancer. Both conserved end residues are part of each CDR3. Fields, in order: D gene, J gene, clone size, V gene, CDR3 DNA, CDR3 protein. D genes are given only for firm matches. Rows give clone size only sometimes, using once, few, many, or a class for an expanded clone.

.	TRBJ2-2	.	TRBV30	TGTGCCCTCGGACTTATTGCGAACACCGGGGAGCTGTTTTTT	CALGLIANTGELFF
TRBD2	TRBJ2-5	.	TRBV4-2	TGTGCCAGCAGCCAAGATGGGACTACCCAAGAGACCCAGTACTTC	CASSQDGTTQETQYF
.	TRBJ1-5	.	TRBV7-2	TGTGCCAGCAGCTTGTATAGGGGCGGGGGTCAGCCCCAGCATTTT	CASSLYRGGGQPQHF
.	TRBJ1-5	.	TRBV2	TGTGCCAGCACCAGGGGTGGAGATCAGCCCCAGCATTTT	CASTRGGDQPQHF
TRBD2	TRBJ2-5	.	TRBV2	TGTGCCAGCAGTGGGGGACTATGGGAGACCCAGTACTTC	CASSGGLWETQYF
TRBD1	TRBJ2-2	.	TRBV7-2	TGTGCCAGCACCTTTAGACCCGCAGGGGGCTATGATGCCGGGGAGCTGTTTTTT	CASTFRPAGGYDAGELFF
TRBD2	TRBJ2-1	.	TRBV5-1	TGCGCCAGCAGCTGGGGAGGGAACAATGAGCAGTTCTTC	CASSWGGNNEQFF
.	TRBJ2-1	.	TRBV7-6	TGTGCCAGCAGCTTAGGATTGTCGGATGAGCAGTTCTTC	CASSLGLSDEQFF
.	TRBJ1-2	.	TRBV4-2	TGTGCCAGCAGCCAAGTGGGAGGGGATGGGAGTTATGGCTACACCTTC	CASSQVGGDGSYGYTF
.	TRBJ1-3	.	TRBV28	TGTGCCAGCAGTCCCCAGGGAGGTGGCACCATATATTTT	CASSPQGGGTIYF
.	TRBJ1-6	.	TRBV4-3	TGCGCCAGCAGCCAAGAGGCAGTTTTCGGGGCACCCTATAATTCACCCCTCCACTTT	CASSQEAVFGAPYNSPLHF
TRBD1	TRBJ1-1	.	TRBV28	TGTGCCAGCAGTTCGACAGGGGCTGGAGCTTTCTTT	CASSSTGAGAFF
TRBD1	TRBJ2-1	.	TRBV5-4	TGTGCCAGCAGCTTGGGAGGACAGGGAACCTACAATGAGCAGTTCTTC	CASSLGGQGTYNEQFF
.	TRBJ2-5	.	TRBV18	TGTGCCAGCTCATCAAACAGGGCAGGGGAGACCCAGTACTTC	CASSSNRAGETQYF
.	TRBJ1-5	.	TRBV18	TGTGCCAGCTCACGTACAGATAGCAATCAGCCCCAGCATTTT	CASSRTDSNQPQHF
.	TRBJ2-2	.	TRBV9	TGTGCCAGCAGCGTAACCCAGGGGTACACCGGGGAGCTGTTTTTT	CASSVTQGYTGELFF
TRBD1	TRBJ1-2	.	TRBV6-2/TRBV6-3	TGTGCCAGCAGTTACCCCCAGGGGGGAGAAGTTTATGGCTACACCTTC	CASSYPQGGEVYGYTF
.	TRBJ1-1	once	TRBV6-4	TGTGCCAGGTCCACTGGACAGACTGAAGCTTTCTTT	CARSTGQTEAFF
TRBD1	TRBJ1-4	.	TRBV6-5	TGTGCCAGCAACTGGGACAGATACTCTGAAAAACTGTTTTTT	CASNWDRYSEKLFF
.	TRBJ2-2	.	TRBV7-3	TGTGCCAGCAGCTCGAAGGGTCCTAGCTCCGGGGAGCTGTTTTTT	CASSSKGPSSGELFF
.	TRBJ2-2	.	TRBV5-1	TGCGCCAGCAGCTTGGGGAGCACCGGGGAGCTGTTTTTT	CASSLGSTGELFF
.	TRBJ2-2	.	TRBV6-5	TGTGCCAGCAGTTTGGGACACTACACCGGGGAGCTGTTTTTT	CASSLGHYTGELFF
.	TRBJ1-5	once	TRBV27	TGTGCCAGCAGTTCCGAGTCCTTTCGAGGCAATCAGCCCCAGCATTTT	CASSSESFRGNQPQHF
.	TRBJ1-1	few	TRBV27	TGTGCCAGCAGTCCCTGGAAGGCCGTGAACACTGAAGCTTTCTTT	CASSPWKAVNTEAFF
.	TRBJ2-6	once	TRBV4-3	TGCGCCAGCAGCCAAAGGGGCTCTGGGGCCAACGTCCTGACTTTC	CASSQRGSGANVLTF
.	TRBJ2-5	few	TRBV7-2	TGTGCCAGCAGCTTAGCGGGGGGGCCATTTGAGACCCAGTACTTC	CASSLAGGPFETQYF
.	TRBJ1-2	.	TRBV10-3	TGTGCCATCAGTGCGACGGACTATGGCTACACCTTC	CAISATDYGYTF
TRBD1	TRBJ1-2	.	TRBV12-5	TGTGCTAGTGGTTTGGTACTCCCGGACAGGGGTGGGAACTATGGCTACACCTTC	CASGLVLPDRGGNYGYTF
TRBD1	TRBJ2-3	.	TRBV3-1/TRBV3-2	TGTGCCAGCAGCCAACTGAAAGGCAGGGGGCATGTAGATACGCAGTATTTT	CASSQLKGRGHVDTQYF
TRBD1	TRBJ1-2	once	TRBV30	TGTGCCTGGAGTCCCGGACAGGGTAGGCACACCTTC	CAWSPGQGRHTF
.	TRBJ1-6	.	TRBV9	TGTGCCAGCAGCGTAGAGGATCCCGGGCGTTCACCCCTCCACTTT	CASSVEDPGRSPLHF
.	TRBJ1-5	.	TRBV7-8	TGTGCCAGCAGCCGCGGGACAACTAATCAGCCCCAGCATTTT	CASSRGTTNQPQHF